The 30 T cell receptor beta chains below were found in one sample sequenced in a study of T cells in women clearing cervical HPV infection. TCRdb keeps only in-frame clones here, not all; method: immunoSEQ multiplex PCR. The record lists tens of thousands of clones, of which the ten most abundant hold approximately 6%. The material sequenced was blood buffy coat. The receptor set was obtained from a woman aged 18-69 years with a cervical HPV16 infection that either progressed to CIN3+ or cleared (not recorded which).

A note on this clone: The read halts 3 residues ahead of the CDR3 end, with the missing end drawn from the germline J gene. The V call is TRBV11-2, the J call TRBJ2-2; tentative D call: TRBD2 (6 bases). V was cut by 1 base and J by 6 bases, with 12 bases left in between. The CDR3 contains 15 residues. Germline V gene lookup returns CDR1 SGHAT and CDR2 FQNNGV. Incomplete CDR3 DNA: TGTGCCAGCAGCTTAGTAGTTTCGGGGGCCGGGGAG. Translated: CASSLVVSGAGE. The full CDR3 reads CASSLVVSGAGELFF. Combining the CDR3 with reference TRBV11-2 and TRBJ2-2 gives the whole variable domain EAGVAQSPRYKIIEKRQSVAFWCNPISGHATLYWYQQILGQGPKLLIQFQNNGVVDDSQLPKDRFSAERLKGVDSTLKIQPAKLEDSAVYLCASSLVVSGAGELFFGEGSRLTVL.

On this clone: Coverage ceases 3 residues before the CDR3 finishes, and the germline J gene fills in the end. The V call is TRBV7-6, the J call TRBJ2-3; D remains unclear. Deletions cut 3 bases from V and 1 base from J, with 5 bases between. This CDR3 region has 13 residues. CDR1 and CDR2 from the germline V gene are SGHVS and FNYEAQ. The covered CDR3 bases are TGTGCCAGCAGCTTTACAGGCACAGATACG. The encoded protein is CASSFTGTDT. The entire CDR3 is CASSFTGTDTQYF.

Notes on this clone: Read data end 3 residues before the CDR3 end; the end is taken from the germline J gene. The rearrangement links TRBV6-4 to TRBJ2-3; D is unresolved. CDR1 is MRHNA, CDR2 SNTAGT, per germline. The CDR3 sequence is 13 residues long. The ends were cut back, 8 bases at V and 3 bases at J, with 12 bases in the middle. The DNA read from the CDR3 is TGTGCCAGCTCAAATTTCGGGACAGATACG. Translated: CASSNFGTDT. The full CDR3 is CASSNFGTDTQYF.

On this clone itself: The read is 3 residues too short to cover the CDR3 end, so that end is filled in from the germline J gene. The chain combines TRBV20-1 with TRBJ2-1, with 10 bases aligning to TRBD2. V was pared by 6 bases and J by 4 bases, with 3 bases of the junction left unmatched. There are 13 residues in the CDR3. Germline CDR1 DFQATT, CDR2 SNEGSKA (reference sequence). CDR3 DNA (partial): TGCAGTGCCCCTAGCGGGAGTTACAATGAG. Translating it yields CSAPSGSYNE. The full CDR3 is CSAPSGSYNEQFF.

Turning to this clone: The DNA ends 3 residues before the CDR3 does, and the rest of the CDR3 is filled in from the germline J gene. The chain uses TRBV5-6 and TRBJ2-7; TRBD1 aligns across 7 bases. The CDR3 consists of 15 residues. V gave up 5 bases and J gave up 1 base; unmatched junction bases: 9. Germline V gene data show CDR1 as SGHDT and CDR2 as YYEEEE. CDR3 DNA, as far as it was read: TGTGCCAGCAGATTACTAAGGGACAGATCCTACGAG. It yields the protein CASRLLRDRSYE. The whole CDR3 sequence is CASRLLRDRSYEQYF.

Details on this clone: The CDR3 end lies 3 residues beyond the end of the read and is filled in from the germline J gene. V usage is TRBV6-4 and J usage is TRBJ2-1; tentative D call: TRBD2 (5 bases). This CDR3 is 13 amino acids long. Germline V gene sequence: CDR1 MRHNA, CDR2 SNTAGT. The ends were cut back, 7 bases at V and 7 bases at J, with 14 bases in the middle. The chain's CDR3 is CASKAALGNEQFF. Incomplete CDR3 DNA: TGTGCCAGCAAAGCGGCCCTTGGGAATGAG.

This clone is identified as medium-sized from frequency. The CDR3 is cut off 3 residues early in the read; its end comes from the germline J gene. V gene TRBV2 combines with J gene TRBJ1-1; D gene ambiguous. Germline CDR1 SNHLY, CDR2 FYNNEI. V shed 4 bases and J shed 3 bases, with 3 bases lying between them. CDR3 length: 11 amino acids. CDR3 DNA (partial): TGTGCCAGCAGTGTCTACACTGAA. Protein product: CASSVYTE. The CDR3 in full is CASSVYTEAFF.

About this clone itself: The CDR3 end is not reached by the read, which stops 3 residues before it; the germline J gene fills it in. The V gene is TRBV4-2, the J gene TRBJ2-1; unclear D gene. Germline CDR1 reads LGHNA; CDR2 reads YNFKEQ. The V and J ends lost 0 bases and 0 bases respectively, with 15 bases between them. This CDR3 has 18 amino acids. The DNA read from the CDR3 is TGTGCCAGCAGCCAAGAAAGGATCGGGTCAAGCTCCTACAATGAG. Translating it yields CASSQERIGSSSYNE. The whole CDR3 is CASSQERIGSSSYNEQFF.

The CDR3 region is CASSSGGVSYEQYF. The CDR3 DNA, read in part, is TGTGCCAGCAGCTCGGGCGGGGTCTCCTACGAG. This chain uses TRBV11-2 with TRBJ2-7, with D maybe TRBD2 (6 bases). The sequence runs out 3 residues before the end of the CDR3; the remainder is reconstructed from the germline J gene. The germline V gene encodes CDR1 SGHAT and CDR2 FQNNGV. V gave up 4 bases and J gave up 0 bases, with 10 bases separating them. The CDR3 consists of 14 residues.

To note about this clone: The read falls 3 residues short of the CDR3 end, and the missing part is taken from the germline J gene. The chain links TRBV5-1 to TRBJ2-7; 7 bases line up with TRBD1. Germline CDR1 reads SGHRS; CDR2 reads YFSETQ. V shed 0 bases, J shed 3 bases, and the junction held 9 bases outside the gene matches. The CDR3 is 16 residues long. Partial CDR3 DNA: TGCGCCAGCAGCTTGGGACAGGGTTACCCCATCTACGAG. Protein sequence: CASSLGQGYPIYE. The whole CDR3 protein reads CASSLGQGYPIYEQYF.

In regard to this clone: Read data end 3 residues before the CDR3 end; the end is taken from the germline J gene. The chain uses TRBV20-1 and TRBJ2-7, with D uncertain. This CDR3 has 15 amino acids. Germline CDR1 and CDR2: DFQATT and SNEGSKA (reference sequence). V lost 2 bases and J 0 bases, leaving 14 bases between the germline ends. The sequenced part of the CDR3 DNA is TGCAGTGCTAGACCCCGAGGATTAGCCTCCTACGAG. Translated: CSARPRGLASYE. The whole CDR3 region reads CSARPRGLASYEQYF.

Comments on this clone: The missing CDR3 end, 3 residues past where the read stops, is filled in from the germline J gene. The chain couples TRBV27 to TRBJ2-1, with D perhaps matching TRBD1 (6 bases). V lost 0 bases and J lost 0, with 15 bases in between. The CDR3 has 18 amino acids. CDR1 and CDR2 from the germline V gene are MNHEY and SMNVEV (reference sequence). CDR3 bases read: TGTGCCAGCAGTTTATCCCTGGAGCAGGGGAGCTCCTACAATGAG. Protein product: CASSLSLEQGSSYNE. The complete CDR3 protein is CASSLSLEQGSSYNEQFF.

As concerns this clone: The CDR3 end falls 3 residues outside the read, so it is completed with the germline J gene. The chain combines TRBV18 with TRBJ1-1; TRBD1 matches 11 bases. Looked up from germline, CDR1 is KGHSH and CDR2 is LQKENI. The CDR3 is made up of 14 amino acids. V lost 3 bases to trimming and J lost 4 bases; unmatched junction nucleotides: 1. The part of the CDR3 DNA that was read is TGTGCCAGCTCACCGGGGACAGGGGGCACTGAA. Residues: CASSPGTGGTE. The whole CDR3 protein is CASSPGTGGTEAFF. Full variable domain (outside the CDR3, taken from reference TRBV18 and TRBJ1-1): NAGVMQNPRHLVRRRGQEARLRCSPMKGHSHVYWYRQLPEEGLKFMVYLQKENIIDESGMPKERFSAEFPKEGPSILRIQQVVRGDSAAYFCASSPGTGGTEAFFGQGTRLTVV.

Concerning this clone: One end of the junction does not line up with germline, which may come from a read error. Read coverage stops 3 residues before the CDR3 terminus; the germline J gene supplies the remainder. Other DNA sequences within the sample encode an identical CDR3. The V call is TRBV18, the J call TRBJ2-1, with TRBD2 as a possible D gene (7 bases). CDR3 length equals 15 residues. Germline assignment: CDR1 KGHSH and CDR2 LQKENI. Partial CDR3 DNA: TGTGCCAGCTCCCCACCGGGAAGGGGGAGGGTTGAG. Its protein product is CASSPPGRGRVE. In full, the CDR3 is CASSPPGRGRVEQFF.

In regard to this clone: Read coverage stops 3 residues before the CDR3 terminus; the germline J gene supplies the remainder. The chain employs TRBV7-6 and TRBJ2-3; 11 bases are shared with TRBD2. Germline trimming cut 1 base from V and 5 bases from J; bases unmatched to any gene: 2. Germline V lookup: CDR1 SGHVS, CDR2 FNYEAQ. CDR3 length: 15 residues. The CDR3 sequence is CASSLELAGEDTQYF. Incomplete CDR3 DNA: TGTGCCAGCAGCTTAGAACTAGCGGGAGAAGATACG.

Comments on this clone: The DNA ends 3 residues before the CDR3 does, and the rest of the CDR3 is filled in from the germline J gene. This chain connects TRBV19 to TRBJ2-1; 9 bases align to TRBD2. The CDR3 has 16 amino acids. The junction had 9 bases not matched to a gene; V was cut back by 5 bases and J by 4 bases. Germline V gives CDR1 LNHDA, CDR2 SQIVND (reference sequence). The covered CDR3 bases are TGTGCCAGTAGTCCCCCGACTAGCGGAGCATACAATGAG. Translating gives CASSPPTSGAYNE. The entire CDR3 protein is CASSPPTSGAYNEQFF.

Concerning this clone: The sequence runs out 3 residues before the end of the CDR3; the remainder is reconstructed from the germline J gene. The J gene is TRBJ2-7, the V gene TRBV27; TRBD2 matches 8 bases. CDR1 MNHEY and CDR2 SMNVEV come from the germline V gene (reference sequence). This CDR3 has 18 residues. V gave up 3 bases and J gave up 6 bases; unmatched junction bases: 19. The CDR3 bases that were read are TGTGCCAGCAGTTTTGTGGACCCATCTAGCGCGGGAGGCACCGAG. This sequence encodes CASSFVDPSSAGGTE. The full CDR3 protein is CASSFVDPSSAGGTEQYF.

Of note for this clone: The read ends 3 residues shy of where the CDR3 ends; the end is completed using the germline J gene. The V gene is TRBV5-5, the J gene TRBJ2-7, with 8 bases aligning to TRBD1. J lost 2 bases, V lost 4 bases, and 5 bases had no gene match. The CDR3 is made up of 14 amino acids. Germline V gene lookup returns CDR1 SGHKS and CDR2 YYEKEE (reference sequence). The sequenced CDR3 bases are TGTGCCAGCAGCGCAGGGGGCGCGCCCTACGAG. It specifies CASSAGGAPYE. The whole CDR3 is CASSAGGAPYEQYF. Variable domain in full (rest from reference TRBV5-5 and TRBJ2-7): DAGVTQSPTHLIKTRGQQVTLRCSPISGHKSVSWYQQVLGQGPQFIFQYYEKEERGRGNFPDRFSARQFPNYSSELNVNALLLGDSALYLCASSAGGAPYEQYFGPGTRLTVT.

For this clone: The CDR3 goes on 3 residues after the read ends, and that part is filled in from the germline J gene. The chain is built from TRBV30 and TRBJ2-1; 8 positions match TRBD2. The CDR3 length is 15 residues. Germline-derived CDR1 and CDR2 are GTSNPN and SVGIG (reference sequence). After removal of 2 bases from V and 3 bases from J, the junction contained 6 bases not matched to a gene. CDR3 bases read: TGTGCCTGGAGTAGGACTAGCAGCATCTACAATGAG. This gives the protein CAWSRTSSIYNE. The whole CDR3 protein reads CAWSRTSSIYNEQFF. The entire variable domain, with the rest obtained from reference TRBV30 and TRBJ2-1, is as follows: SQTIHQWPATLVQPVGSPLSLECTVEGTSNPNLYWYRQAAGRGLQLLFYSVGIGQISSEVPQNLSASRPQDRQFILSSKKLLLSDSGFYLCAWSRTSSIYNEQFFGPGTRLTVL.

As to this clone: The read ends 3 residues shy of where the CDR3 ends; the end is completed using the germline J gene. V and J are TRBV7-3 and TRBJ2-7, with TRBD1 identical over 9 bases. The germline V gene has CDR1 SGHTA and CDR2 FQGTGA. With 6 bases clipped from V and 6 bases from J, the junction kept 6 bases outside the gene matches. The CDR3 totals 13 residues. The part of the CDR3 DNA that was read is TGTGCCAGCAGTTCGGGACAGGGTGGCGAG. Translation: CASSSGQGGE. The entire CDR3 reads CASSSGQGGEQYF.

As for this clone: The DNA ends 3 residues before the CDR3 does, and the rest of the CDR3 is filled in from the germline J gene. The J gene is TRBJ2-2, the V gene TRBV4-2, with TRBD1 matching 9 bases. There are 18 residues in the CDR3. CDR1 is LGHNA, CDR2 YNFKEQ, per germline. V lost 4 bases and J lost 0; bases outside the gene matches: 9. CDR3 region: CASSPPGQGTANTGELFF. Incomplete CDR3 DNA: TGTGCCAGCAGCCCCCCAGGACAGGGGACCGCGAACACCGGGGAG.

Note on this clone: Coverage ceases 3 residues before the CDR3 finishes, and the germline J gene fills in the end. The chain uses TRBV28 and TRBJ2-1, with 7 bases fitting TRBD2. Germline values: CDR1 MDHEN, CDR2 SYDVKM. V shed 2 bases and J 6 bases; nucleotides not matched to a gene: 7. This CDR3 contains 15 residues. CDR3: CASSLVGGVGNEQFF. The sequenced part of the CDR3 DNA is TGTGCCAGCAGTTTAGTGGGGGGGGTAGGCAATGAG.

In the case of this clone: The sequenced fragment ends 3 residues before the CDR3 boundary, so the rest is inferred from the germline J gene. The V gene is TRBV2, the J gene TRBJ1-2; weak D call: TRBD1 (5 bases). The germline gives CDR1 SNHLY, CDR2 FYNNEI. The CDR3 runs to 15 residues. Partial CDR3 DNA: TGTGCCAGCAGTGCGGGCGGGAGGGACTCCTACGAC. Amino acids: CASSAGGRDSYD. The whole CDR3 protein is CASSAGGRDSYDYTF. The entire variable domain, with the rest obtained from reference TRBV2 and TRBJ1-2, is as follows: EPEVTQTPSHQVTQMGQEVILRCVPISNHLYFYWYRQILGQKVEFLVSFYNNEISEKSEIFDDQFSVERPDGSNFTLKIRSTKLEDSAMYFCASSAGGRDSYDYTFGSGTRLTVV.

A note on this clone: The read ends 3 residues before the CDR3 terminus; that terminus is restored from the germline J gene. The chain joins TRBV5-1 to TRBJ2-3; 13 bases fit TRBD2. V gave up 4 bases and J gave up 1 base; unmatched junction bases: 12. This CDR3 is 19 amino acids long. Germline CDR1 SGHRS, CDR2 YFSETQ. CDR3: CASSLIRLAGGGGTDTQYF. The CDR3 bases that were read are TGCGCCAGCAGCCTAATCCGACTAGCGGGAGGTGGGGGCACAGATACG. The full variable domain, in which reference TRBV5-1 and TRBJ2-3 provide the parts outside the CDR3, is KAGVTQTPRYLIKTRGQQVTLSCSPISGHRSVSWYQQTPGQGLQFLFEYFSETQRNKGNFPGRFSGRQFSNSRSEMNVSTLELGDSALYLCASSLIRLAGGGGTDTQYFGPGTRLTVL.

Of note for this clone: With the read ending 3 residues before the CDR3 end, the germline J gene is used to fill in that end. The V gene is TRBV28, the J gene TRBJ2-3; the match to TRBD2 covers 9 bases. Looked up from germline, CDR1 is MDHEN and CDR2 is SYDVKM. There are 18 residues in the CDR3. The trim removed 5 bases at V and 4 bases at J, leaving 16 bases unmatched. The CDR3 DNA, read in part, is TGTGCCAGCAGTCCTTCTCGCGGGAGGGTTACGGGCTCAGATACG. Translation: CASSPSRGRVTGSDT. The complete CDR3 sequence is CASSPSRGRVTGSDTQYF.

Turning to this clone: The CDR3 end falls 3 residues outside the read, so it is completed with the germline J gene. V is TRBV12-3 or TRBV12-4 and J is TRBJ2-4; D gene unclear. Trimming removed 7 bases from V and 1 base from J, with 17 bases in between. This CDR3 contains 16 residues. The sequenced CDR3 bases are TGTGCCAGCACTCCATCGGTGGTCTCGGCCAAAAACATT. Translation gives CASTPSVVSAKNI. The entire CDR3 is CASTPSVVSAKNIQYF.

With respect to this clone: The read is 3 residues too short to cover the CDR3 end, so that end is filled in from the germline J gene. This rearrangement joins TRBV7-8 to TRBJ2-3, with 7 bases lining up with TRBD2. The CDR3 extends over 16 amino acids. Trimming removed 1 base from V and 4 bases from J; junction bases left unmatched: 8. The germline gives CDR1 SGHVS, CDR2 FQNEAQ. The CDR3 bases that were read are TGTGCCAGCAGCTTAGAGGGGATTGGGGGGGCAGATACG. Encoded protein: CASSLEGIGGADT. The full CDR3 protein is CASSLEGIGGADTQYF.

A note on this clone: The CDR3 is cut off 3 residues early in the read; its end comes from the germline J gene. This chain links TRBV2 with TRBJ1-5, with 7 bases aligning to TRBD1. This CDR3 is 16 amino acids long. The junction had 6 bases not matched to a gene; V was cut back by 0 bases and J by 4 bases. Germline V gene lookup returns CDR1 SNHLY and CDR2 FYNNEI. The DNA read from the CDR3 is TGTGCCAGCAGTGAAGCGTCGGGCAGGGGGAATCAGCCC. It codes for CASSEASGRGNQP. The CDR3, in full, reads CASSEASGRGNQPQHF.

The sequenced part of the CDR3 DNA is TGTGCCAGCAGGAGGGACATCTCTGGAAACACC. This codes for CASRRDISGNT. The whole CDR3 sequence is CASRRDISGNTIYF. V is TRBV28 and J is TRBJ1-3, with D possibly matching TRBD1 (6 bases). Read sequence stops 3 residues before the CDR3 end, and the germline J gene provides the missing end. CDR3 length: 14 amino acids. The germline V and J ends were trimmed by 6 bases and 0 bases, with 9 bases remaining between them. CDR1 is MDHEN and CDR2 is SYDVKM in the germline V gene.

Note on this clone: The CDR3 end falls 3 residues outside the read, so it is completed with the germline J gene. This chain uses TRBV7-9 with TRBJ1-4, with 7 nucleotides matching TRBD1. Per germline, CDR1 SEHNR and CDR2 FQNEAQ (reference sequence). The CDR3 totals 15 residues. Germline trimming cut 5 bases from V and 8 bases from J; bases unmatched to any gene: 11. The CDR3 DNA, read in part, is TGTGCCAGCAGCGTACTAGACAGGGTTCGGGAAAAA. Amino acid sequence: CASSVLDRVREK. From start to end, the CDR3 is CASSVLDRVREKLFF. The full variable domain, rest sourced from reference TRBV7-9 and TRBJ1-4, is DTGVSQNPRHKITKRGQNVTFRCDPISEHNRLYWYRQTLGQGPEFLTYFQNEAQLEKSRLLSDRFSAERPKGSFSTLEIQRTEQGDSAMYLCASSVLDRVREKLFFGSGTQLSVL.